One sample yielded the 32 T cell receptor beta chains listed below, sequenced in a study of cytomegalovirus exposure and HLA in healthy donors (dated by TCRdb to about 2017). Library preparation used the immunoSEQ multiplex PCR assay. TCRdb stores this immuneACCESS table with in-frame sequences only. Part of the clones is absent; in the studies checked, under half of the shortfall reflects unresolved V genes, and no reason is known for the rest. This sample gives some 180,000 clones in total; around nine tenths of them show up just once. 7.2% of the sample is held by the ten biggest clonotypes. The sequenced sample consisted of PBMCs. The receptors were gathered from a young man in good health and CMV-seropositive.

This chain joins TRBV4-1 and TRBJ2-7; 11 bases line up with TRBD2. The CDR3 extends over 14 amino acids. With V trimmed by 3 bases and J by 6 bases, 4 bases remained unmatched. The germline gives CDR1 MGHRA, CDR2 YSYEKL. CDR3 sequence (DNA): TGCGCCAGCAGCCATACTAGCGGGAGTCGCGAGCAGTACTTC. Its protein product is CASSHTSGSREQYF.

The rearrangement joins TRBV2 to TRBJ1-1, with unresolved D. CDR1 SNHLY and CDR2 FYNNEI come from the germline V gene. V lost 7 bases to trimming and J lost 4 bases, with 13 bases between them. The CDR3 runs to 13 residues. The CDR3 DNA reads TGTGCCAGCACCCTACAGCAGCTCACTGAAGCTTTCTTT. As protein: CASTLQQLTEAFF.

The gene calls are TRBV29-1 and TRBJ2-7; D remains unclear. Germline V gene lookup returns CDR1 SQVTM and CDR2 ANQGSEA. CDR3 length: 13 amino acids. V dropped 6 bases and J dropped 5 bases, with 17 bases sitting between them. For the CDR3, the DNA is TGCAGCGTGGTACTGGGGTACGTCGACGAGCAGTACTTC. Amino acids: CSVVLGYVDEQYF.

The gene calls are TRBV5-1 and TRBJ1-3, with unresolved D. With 1 base removed from V and 0 bases from J, the gap between germline ends came to 11 bases. Germline loops: CDR1 SGHRS, CDR2 YFSETQ. The CDR3 is 16 residues long. CDR3 in amino acids: CASSLNPSDSGNTIYF. In DNA form, the CDR3 reads TGCGCCAGCAGCTTGAATCCAAGCGACTCTGGAAACACCATATATTTT. Supplemented by reference TRBV5-1 and TRBJ1-3, the full variable domain reads KAGVTQTPRYLIKTRGQQVTLSCSPISGHRSVSWYQQTPGQGLQFLFEYFSETQRNKGNFPGRFSGRQFSNSRSEMNVSTLELGDSALYLCASSLNPSDSGNTIYFGEGSWLTVV.

The count of this clone is one. The J gene is TRBJ1-5, the V gene TRBV5-3; TRBD1 is a possible D gene (6 bases). TRBV5-3 falls under the ORF class, with uncertain function. This CDR3 contains 14 residues. Trimming shortened V by 4 bases and J by 3 bases, and 11 bases separated the two germline ends. CDR3 in amino acids: CARSRTGTNQPQHF. CDR3 DNA sequence: TGTGCCAGAAGCCGTACAGGGACCAATCAGCCCCAGCATTTT.

The chain uses TRBV9 and TRBJ1-2; D remains unclear. The V gene's germline CDR1 is SGDLS and CDR2 YYNGEE. CDR3 size: 12 residues. V was trimmed by 3 bases and J by 2 bases, leaving 5 bases between them. CDR3 region: CASSARNYGYTF. As DNA, the CDR3 is TGTGCCAGCAGCGCTCGGAACTATGGCTACACCTTC.

The chain employs TRBV27 and TRBJ2-1, with TRBD1 matching over 9 bases. This CDR3 is built from 14 residues. Germline V gene lookup returns CDR1 MNHEY and CDR2 SMNVEV (reference sequence). V shed 6 bases and J 8 bases; nucleotides not matched to a gene: 8. CDR3 nucleotide sequence: TGTGCCAGCAGGACGGGACAGGGTTTAGATGAGCAGTTCTTC. Its translation: CASRTGQGLDEQFF.

The chain employs TRBV5-6 and TRBJ2-3, with a possible D match to TRBD2 (5 bases). This CDR3 is built from 15 residues. CDR1 and CDR2 (germline): SGHDT, YYEEEE. V was shortened by 2 bases and J by 1 base, with 11 bases between the two germline ends. The CDR3 protein is CASSLVGEGTDTQYF. The CDR3 DNA reads TGTGCCAGCAGCTTAGTGGGAGAGGGCACAGATACGCAGTATTTT.

This clone appeared a few times. The chain uses TRBV19 and TRBJ2-1, with 8 bases matching TRBD2. V shed 4 bases, J shed 9 bases, and the junction held 11 bases outside the gene matches. CDR3 length: 15 amino acids. The germline V gene has CDR1 LNHDA and CDR2 SQIVND (reference sequence). For the CDR3, the DNA is TGTGCCAGTAGTAAGGGAAGCGGGAGTTTCAGTGAGCAGTTCTTC. Translation gives CASSKGSGSFSEQFF.

This clone was observed a handful of times. The J gene is TRBJ1-1, the V gene TRBV30; D remains unclear. The CDR3 has 14 amino acids. Trimming shortened V by 7 bases and J by 7 bases, and 22 bases separated the two germline ends. Germline-derived CDR1 and CDR2 are GTSNPN and SVGIG (reference sequence). CDR3 sequence reads: CALFLRTGTFEAFF. In DNA form, the CDR3 reads TGTGCCTTGTTCCTCCGGACCGGAACCTTTGAAGCTTTCTTT.

The chain has TRBV2 and TRBJ2-4; D remains ambiguous. Trimming took 6 bases from V and 0 from J, leaving 6 bases between them. The CDR3 extends over 13 amino acids. The germline gives CDR1 SNHLY, CDR2 FYNNEI. The CDR3 sequence is CASSHIAKNIQYF. The CDR3 DNA reads TGTGCCAGCAGCCATATAGCCAAAAACATTCAGTACTTC.

The V call is TRBV6-6, the J call TRBJ2-4; 7 bases match TRBD2. CDR3 length: 13 amino acids. Looked up from germline, CDR1 is MNHNY and CDR2 is SVGAGI (reference sequence). Trimming removed 4 bases from V and 6 bases from J; junction bases left unmatched: 3. This CDR3 is CASSSGGVNIQYF. Here the CDR3 DNA reads TGTGCCAGCAGTTCTGGGGGGGTAAACATTCAGTACTTC.

The V and J genes are TRBV6-4 and TRBJ2-7; 10 bases agree with TRBD1. The CDR3 contains 15 residues. V dropped 6 bases and J dropped 6; count of bases not matched to a gene: 11. The germline V gene encodes CDR1 MRHNA and CDR2 SNTAGT. In nucleotides, the CDR3 is TGTGCCAGCAGCGGGACAGGGGCCCCTCTAAGCGAGCAGTACTTC. This codes for CASSGTGAPLSEQYF.

V and J are TRBV6-6 and TRBJ2-7; maybe TRBD1 (6 bases). The germline gives CDR1 MNHNY, CDR2 SVGAGI (reference sequence). Trimming left V 0 bases short and J 6 bases short, with 18 bases between. The CDR3 has 16 amino acids. The CDR3 DNA is TGTGCCAGCAGTTACTCGGCCAGGGGAAATCGGCTCGAGCAGTACTTC. As protein: CASSYSARGNRLEQYF.

The gene calls are TRBV4-1 and TRBJ2-7; TRBD2 matches at 9 bases. This CDR3 region has 18 residues. Germline CDR1 is MGHRA and CDR2 is YSYEKL. The ends lost 4 bases at V and 7 bases at J; junction bases unmatched: 20. CDR3 in amino acids: CASSLVTPSAGGPSEQYF. Written as DNA, the CDR3 is TGCGCCAGCAGCCTCGTGACCCCCAGTGCGGGAGGGCCGAGTGAGCAGTACTTC.

The chain employs TRBV6-4 and TRBJ2-3; D call uncertain. This CDR3 is 13 amino acids long. Germline-derived CDR1 and CDR2 are MRHNA and SNTAGT. V lost 3 bases and J 7 bases, leaving 11 bases between the germline ends. As DNA, the CDR3 is TGTGCCAGCAGTGAAGTCTTTGGAAATACGCAGTATTTT. Amino acids: CASSEVFGNTQYF.

V gene TRBV7-2 combines with J gene TRBJ1-2, with 7 positions matching TRBD1. CDR3 size: 15 residues. Germline CDR1 and CDR2: SGHTA and FQGNSA. After removal of 1 base from V and 7 bases from J, the junction contained 9 bases not matched to a gene. CDR3 region: CASSLESVTGPGYTF. CDR3 bases: TGTGCCAGCAGCTTAGAAAGCGTGACAGGGCCTGGCTACACCTTC.

This rearrangement joins TRBV7-6 to TRBJ2-2, with a weak D call TRBD1 (5 bases). The ends were cut back, 5 bases at V and 5 bases at J, with 9 bases in the middle. The CDR3 runs to 13 residues. From germline, CDR1 is SGHVS and CDR2 FNYEAQ. CDR3 in DNA: TGTGCCAGCAGCGCCAGGGTGACCGGGGAGCTGTTTTTT. Protein: CASSARVTGELFF.

This clone has more than one count but fewer than ten. The genes are TRBV7-9 and TRBJ2-1; 8 nucleotides line up with TRBD1. Germline CDR1 is SEHNR and CDR2 is FQNEAQ (reference sequence). After removal of 5 bases from V and 1 base from J, the junction contained 10 bases not matched to a gene. This CDR3 region has 17 residues. The CDR3 DNA is TGTGCCAGCAGCCCACCCGCTGGACAGGGATCCTACAATGAGCAGTTCTTC. Amino acid sequence: CASSPPAGQGSYNEQFF.

This chain uses TRBV5-4 with TRBJ2-7; weak D call: TRBD2 (6 bases). Trimming removed 4 bases from V and 1 base from J, with 12 bases in between. The CDR3 has 14 residues. Germline CDR1 SGHNT, CDR2 YYREEE (reference sequence). The CDR3 here is CASSPGLGSYEQYF. The CDR3 nucleotides are TGTGCCAGCAGCCCGGGACTGGGATCCTACGAGCAGTACTTC.

V and J are TRBV9 and TRBJ2-1, with 8 bases identical to TRBD2. CDR3 length: 16 residues. Germline V gene data show CDR1 as SGDLS and CDR2 as YYNGEE. With V trimmed by 3 bases and J by 8 bases, 13 bases remained unmatched. The CDR3 DNA is TGTGCCAGCAGCGGATCGGGGTCGGGGGGGCTGGATGAGCAGTTCTTC. Translated: CASSGSGSGGLDEQFF. The variable domain in full, with the rest retrieved from reference TRBV9 and TRBJ2-1, is DSGVTQTPKHLITATGQRVTLRCSPRSGDLSVYWYQQSLDQGLQFLIQYYNGEERAKGNILERFSAQQFPDLHSELNLSSLELGDSALYFCASSGSGSGGLDEQFFGPGTRLTVL.

V gene TRBV4-2 combines with J gene TRBJ1-2; 7 bases align to TRBD1. V lost 4 bases to trimming and J lost 8 bases; unmatched junction nucleotides: 4. Germline lookup yields CDR1 LGHNA and CDR2 YNFKEQ. The CDR3 covers 12 residues. Here the CDR3 reads CASSRQGEGYTF. In DNA, the CDR3 is TGTGCCAGCAGCCGACAGGGCGAGGGCTACACCTTC.

This rearrangement joins TRBV4-3 to TRBJ2-1; 9 nucleotides line up with TRBD2. CDR3 size: 18 residues. The germline gives CDR1 LGHNA, CDR2 YSLEER. V lost 0 bases, J lost 0 bases, and 6 bases stayed unmatched. In DNA form, the CDR3 reads TGCGCCAGCAGCCAAGATTCCCTAGCGGGGAGCTCCTACAATGAGCAGTTCTTC. It is translated as CASSQDSLAGSSYNEQFF.

This clone was picked up a small number of times. CDR3 protein: CASSLRGPNSPLHF. CDR3 sequence (DNA): TGTGCCAGCAGCTTGCGGGGACCAAATTCACCCCTCCACTTT. The chain has TRBV5-6 and TRBJ1-6, with a possible D match to TRBD1 (5 bases). CDR1 and CDR2 from the germline V gene are SGHDT and YYEEEE. Trimming shortened V by 1 base and J by 7 bases, and 9 bases separated the two germline ends. The CDR3 loop spans 14 amino acids.

The chain combines TRBV7-3 with TRBJ2-2; unclear D gene. The CDR3 runs to 12 residues. Germline V gene data show CDR1 as SGHTA and CDR2 as FQGTGA. Trimming left V 5 bases short and J 5 bases short, with 6 bases between. Here the CDR3 DNA reads TGTGCCAGCAGCCCCGTTACCGGGGAGCTGTTTTTT. It translates to CASSPVTGELFF.

The chain employs TRBV4-1 and TRBJ2-5; D is perhaps TRBD2 (6 bases). Trimming removed 5 bases from V and 4 bases from J, with 14 bases in between. Germline V gene lookup returns CDR1 MGHRA and CDR2 YSYEKL. This CDR3 spans 14 amino acids. CDR3 bases: TGCGCCAGCAGCGCACCGGGACTGGGAGAGACCCAGTACTTC. Protein: CASSAPGLGETQYF.

The chain recombines TRBV7-6 with TRBJ1-2; D unclear. The CDR3 runs 14 residues. Germline CDR1 SGHVS, CDR2 FNYEAQ. Trimming shortened V by 0 bases and J by 8 bases, and 13 bases separated the two germline ends. The CDR3, as DNA: TGTGCCAGCAGCTTAGCGGCGGAATTAGGCGGCTACACCTTC. Translated: CASSLAAELGGYTF.

V gene TRBV29-1 combines with J gene TRBJ2-7; tentatively, D is TRBD2 (6 bases). The CDR3 contains 14 residues. Looked up from germline, CDR1 is SQVTM and CDR2 is ANQGSEA. V was trimmed by 0 bases and J by 0 bases, leaving 9 bases between them. The CDR3 DNA follows: TGCAGCGTTGAAGATAGCGGTCACTCCTACGAGCAGTACTTC. The encoded protein is CSVEDSGHSYEQYF.

The chain recombines TRBV6-5 with TRBJ2-7, with 9 bases aligning to TRBD1. The CDR3 has 13 amino acids. Germline CDR1 reads MNHEY; CDR2 reads SVGAGI. V was pared by 4 bases and J by 2 bases, with 0 bases of the junction left unmatched. The CDR3, as DNA: TGTGCCAGCAGTTGGACAGGGGCCTACGAGCAGTACTTC. Amino acid sequence: CASSWTGAYEQYF.

This clone was found a few times. The chain links TRBV9 to TRBJ2-1, with 10 bases lining up with TRBD1. From germline, CDR1 is SGDLS and CDR2 YYNGEE. The CDR3 is 16 amino acids. Losses at the gene ends were 3 bases for V and 7 bases for J; bases not matched to a gene: 10. The CDR3 nucleotides are TGTGCCAGCAGCGATCCTACCGGGACAGGGGTGAATGAGCAGTTCTTC. Its protein product is CASSDPTGTGVNEQFF.

The rearrangement joins TRBV4-3 to TRBJ1-4; tentatively, D is TRBD1 (6 bases). This CDR3 has 15 amino acids. Deletions cut 1 base from V and 10 bases from J, with 16 bases between. CDR1 is LGHNA and CDR2 is YSLEER in the germline V gene. The CDR3 DNA reads as TGCGCCAGCAGCCAAGCTCAGGGGTTAGGATCAAAACTGTTTTTT. This encodes CASSQAQGLGSKLFF.

This chain joins TRBV12-5 and TRBJ1-6, with TRBD1 identical over 8 bases. CDR1 LGHNT and CDR2 FRNRAP come from the germline V gene. CDR3 length: 13 residues. V shed 6 bases, J shed 9 bases, and the junction held 4 bases outside the gene matches. This CDR3 is CASGQDRVSPLHF. The CDR3, as DNA: TGTGCTAGTGGGCAGGACAGGGTTTCACCCCTCCACTTT.